The rows below give T cell receptor beta chains drawn from one sample of a study of T cell responses to AZD1222 COVID-19 vaccine. The method was immunoSEQ multiplex PCR; TCRdb's version includes in-frame clones alone and lacks a portion of them. The table shows over 100,000 clones, with 91% occurring only once. This specimen consisted of peripheral blood, obtained on day 0 of AZD1222 vaccination. These TCRs come from an adult in good health. Each CDR3 is given with its conserved first and last residue. A D gene is named only where the DNA matches it firmly. Size values are once, few and many counts, or a class for expanded clones, and some rows have none.

clone size	V gene	D gene	J gene	CDR3 DNA	CDR3 protein
-	TRBV6-5	-	TRBJ2-2	TGTGCCAGCAGTTACGTCGGTCAGCAGCTGTTTTTT	CASSYVGQQLFF
once	TRBV2	-	TRBJ1-6	TGTGCCAGCAGTGACCCAGATTCACCCCTCCACTTT	CASSDPDSPLHF
-	TRBV10-2	TRBD2	TRBJ2-7	TGCGCCAGCAGTGAAATTCCTAGCGGGGGGAGCTACGAGCAGTACTTC	CASSEIPSGGSYEQYF
-	TRBV2	TRBD2	TRBJ2-1	TGTGGGTCGGGACTAAACCCCTACAATGAGCAGTTCTTC	CGSGLNPYNEQFF
-	TRBV19	TRBD2	TRBJ2-7	TGTGCCAGTAGTATAGAACTAGCGGGAGTTGGGTACGAGCAGTACTTC	CASSIELAGVGYEQYF
-	TRBV4-1	-	TRBJ1-5	TGCGCCAGCAGCCAAGGAGGGGGGATGGGCAATCAGCCCCAGCATTTT	CASSQGGGMGNQPQHF
-	TRBV30	-	TRBJ1-2	TGTGCCTGGAGCCTATCCCGAGGTCTGGGCTACACCTTC	CAWSLSRGLGYTF
-	TRBV19	-	TRBJ1-3	TGTGCCAGTAGTCCTGAGTACGGGAGCACCATATATTTT	CASSPEYGSTIYF
-	TRBV5-1	-	TRBJ2-1	TGCGCCAGCAGCTTGTTTTCTAGAACTGAGCAGTTCTTC	CASSLFSRTEQFF
-	TRBV6-5	-	TRBJ2-4	TGTGCCAGCAGTTCCGGGGCCGCCGGCAAAAACATTCAGTACTTC	CASSSGAAGKNIQYF
-	TRBV6-1	TRBD2	TRBJ2-2	TGTGCCAGCAGTGAATACGAGACTAGCGGGAGGGCCGGGGAGCTGTTTTTT	CASSEYETSGRAGELFF
-	TRBV14	-	TRBJ1-1	TGTGCCAGCAGCCAAGCGGGGGCGGTCAGGGGATGGTACACTGAAGCTTTCTTT	CASSQAGAVRGWYTEAFF
once	TRBV9	TRBD2	TRBJ2-3	TGTGCCAGCAGCGTAGCTATTGCGACTAGCGGCACAGATACGCAGTATTTT	CASSVAIATSGTDTQYF
-	TRBV30	-	TRBJ2-7	TGTGCCTGGAGTGTAGGGCAGCCCTACGAGCAGTACTTC	CAWSVGQPYEQYF
-	TRBV18	-	TRBJ1-1	TGTGCCAGCTCACCACTTGTCGACAGTGACGCTTTCTTT	CASSPLVDSDAFF
-	TRBV5-4	-	TRBJ1-4	TGTGCCAGCAGCCGCAGGGATGAAAAACTGTTTTTT	CASSRRDEKLFF
-	TRBV2	TRBD1	TRBJ1-5	TGTGCCAGCGTGACAGGGAGCAATCAGCCCCAGCATTTT	CASVTGSNQPQHF
-	TRBV6-5	TRBD1	TRBJ1-1	TGTGCCAGCAACCACAGGGGGCTGGCTGAAGCTTTCTTT	CASNHRGLAEAFF
-	TRBV21-1	-	TRBJ2-1	TGTGCCAGCGGGCCACGGGGGGCGGATGAGCAGTTCTTC	CASGPRGADEQFF
-	TRBV6-2/TRBV6-3	-	TRBJ2-2	TGTGCCAGCAGTTACCCCATTTTGGACAGCTCGAACACCGGGGAGCTGTTTTTT	CASSYPILDSSNTGELFF
-	TRBV19	TRBD1	TRBJ2-7	TGTGCCAGTAGGAAGGGACAGGGCTACGAGCAGTACTTC	CASRKGQGYEQYF
-	TRBV5-6	-	TRBJ1-3	TGTGCCAGCAGCTTGGCCTTCTCTGGAAACACCATATATTTT	CASSLAFSGNTIYF
few	TRBV10-3	-	TRBJ2-1	TGTGCCATCAGTGACCCCGGGCGGAGCTCCTACAATGAGCAGTTCTTC	CAISDPGRSSYNEQFF
-	TRBV15	-	TRBJ2-7	TGCCTTCCGCAGGGCCTTTCCTACGAGCAGTACTTC	CLPQGLSYEQYF
-	TRBV15	-	TRBJ2-1	TGTGCCACCGCGGGTGGCGGGTACTCCTACAATGAGCAGTTCTTC	CATAGGGYSYNEQFF
-	TRBV25-1	-	TRBJ2-2	TGTGCCAGCAGTGGTCGGACAGCGAACACCGGGGAGCTGTTTTTT	CASSGRTANTGELFF
-	TRBV7-2	TRBD2	TRBJ2-3	TGTGCCAGCACCGACCCGGGGGGATCTACAGATACGCAGTATTTT	CASTDPGGSTDTQYF
-	TRBV14	-	TRBJ2-7	TGTGCCAGCAGCCAACAGACAGGTTTAGCCTACGAGCAGTACTTC	CASSQQTGLAYEQYF